These T cell receptor beta chains were read from a single sample in a study of T cell changes during pregnancy in multiple sclerosis. The table came from immunoSEQ multiplex PCR; TCRdb's copy has only in-frame clones and leaves some out. The sample includes roughly 48,000 clones, roughly 85% of them seen just once. Here the sequenced sample was CD4+ T cells from peripheral blood mononuclear cells, taken in the second trimester of pregnancy. These receptors were obtained from a female donor with multiple sclerosis, enrolled in a pregnancy study. The CDR3 runs from the conserved cysteine through the conserved F or W. The order of the fields is D gene, J gene, clone size, V gene, CDR3 protein, CDR3 DNA. A D gene is named only where the DNA matches it firmly. The size entry is marked missing in some rows and otherwise reads once, few, many or a size class.

. | TRBJ1-6 | . | TRBV5-6 | CASSLVSVAGNSPLHF | TGTGCCAGCAGCTTGGTCTCAGTCGCGGGCAATTCACCCCTCCACTTT
TRBD1 | TRBJ2-1 | . | TRBV7-9 | CASSSHTTGYEQFF | TGTGCCAGCAGCTCTCATACGACAGGGTATGAGCAGTTCTTC
TRBD1 | TRBJ1-2 | once | TRBV30 | CAWRRGPPTGNPLYGYTF | TGTGCCTGGAGGCGGGGCCCCCCGACAGGGAACCCCCTCTATGGCTACACCTTC
. | TRBJ2-7 | . | TRBV28 | CASRGGAGPYEQYF | TGTGCCAGCAGAGGGGGCGCGGGACCCTACGAGCAGTACTTC
. | TRBJ2-3 | . | TRBV6-5 | CASSYSSGPLTDTQYF | TGTGCCAGCAGTTACTCGAGCGGACCCCTCACAGATACGCAGTATTTT
. | TRBJ1-2 | . | TRBV19 | CASSSHVENYGYTF | TGTGCCAGTAGTAGCCACGTTGAGAACTATGGCTACACCTTC
TRBD1 | TRBJ1-2 | . | TRBV20-1 | CSAGDSYGYTF | TGCAGTGCTGGGGACAGTTATGGCTACACCTTC
TRBD1 | TRBJ1-2 | few | TRBV18 | CASSSDRGRGGYTF | TGTGCCAGCTCATCGGACAGGGGTAGAGGTGGCTACACCTTC
. | TRBJ2-3 | . | TRBV30 | CAWSTIAARTDTQYF | TGTGCCTGGAGTACGATAGCGGCTCGCACAGATACGCAGTATTTT
TRBD1 | TRBJ1-1 | medium-sized | TRBV5-1 | CASSDRDNAEAFF | TGCGCCAGCAGCGACAGGGACAATGCTGAAGCTTTCTTT
TRBD1 | TRBJ2-7 | . | TRBV6-5 | CASSLDRAYEQYF | TGTGCCAGCAGTCTCGACAGGGCCTACGAGCAGTACTTC
. | TRBJ2-7 | . | TRBV2 | CASSGEATYEQYF | TGTGCCAGCAGTGGGGAGGCTACCTACGAGCAGTACTTC
. | TRBJ1-4 | . | TRBV21-1 | CASSPGQQSTNEKLFF | TGTGCCAGCAGCCCGGGACAACAGTCAACTAATGAAAAACTGTTTTTT
TRBD1 | TRBJ1-2 | once | TRBV4-3 | CASSQDTGDKGYGYTF | TGCGCCAGCAGCCAAGATACAGGGGATAAGGGCTATGGCTACACCTTC
. | TRBJ1-1 | . | TRBV5-1 | CASSFSGDTEAFF | TGCGCCAGCAGCTTTTCGGGGGACACTGAAGCTTTCTTT
. | TRBJ2-1 | . | TRBV10-3 | CAITPYFYNEQFF | TGTGCCATCACCCCGTACTTCTACAATGAGCAGTTCTTC
. | TRBJ2-1 | . | TRBV5-4 | CASSLPGAREEQFF | TGTGCCAGCAGCTTGCCAGGGGCGCGGGAGGAGCAGTTCTTC
. | TRBJ2-2 | . | TRBV5-1 | CASSFGRESTGELFF | TGCGCCAGCAGCTTCGGACGGGAGAGTACCGGGGAGCTGTTTTTT
. | TRBJ1-1 | . | TRBV18 | CASSPKLGGDTEAFF | TGTGCCAGCTCACCAAAATTGGGGGGGGACACTGAAGCTTTCTTT
. | TRBJ2-1 | . | TRBV18 | CASLASSYNEQFF | TGTGCCAGCTTGGCCAGCTCCTACAATGAGCAGTTCTTC
TRBD1 | TRBJ1-5 | . | TRBV6-1 | CASSGQDNQPQHF | TGTGCCAGCAGCGGACAGGACAATCAGCCCCAGCATTTT
. | TRBJ2-7 | . | TRBV7-3 | CASSFAGTYEQYF | TGTGCCAGCAGCTTCGCAGGGACCTACGAGCAGTACTTC
. | TRBJ1-2 | . | TRBV4-2 | CASSQELTGYGYTF | TGTGCCAGCAGCCAAGAACTCACAGGCTATGGCTACACCTTC
. | TRBJ2-5 | once | TRBV27 | CASAPWAGKETQYF | TGTGCCAGCGCCCCTTGGGCCGGAAAAGAGACCCAGTACTTC
TRBD2 | TRBJ2-1 | . | TRBV11-2 | CASSLLTSGSNEQFF | TGTGCCAGCAGCTTACTGACTAGCGGGAGCAATGAGCAGTTCTTC
. | TRBJ1-5 | . | TRBV6-5 | CASSFQFNSNQPQHF | TGTGCCAGCAGTTTTCAGTTTAATAGCAATCAGCCCCAGCATTTT
. | TRBJ2-7 | . | TRBV19 | CASSISGGVLIYEQYF | TGTGCCAGTAGTATTAGTGGCGGGGTTTTAATCTACGAGCAGTACTTC
TRBD1 | TRBJ2-7 | . | TRBV6-1 | CASSGDRDSYEQYF | TGTGCCAGCAGTGGGGACAGGGATTCCTACGAGCAGTACTTC
. | TRBJ1-1 | . | TRBV27 | CASRRDSRAFF | TGTGCCAGCAGAAGGGACTCTCGGGCTTTCTTT
. | TRBJ2-7 | . | TRBV27 | CASRRQTHAYEQYF | TGTGCCAGCCGACGACAGACTCATGCCTACGAGCAGTACTTC
. | TRBJ1-1 | . | TRBV6-1 | CASRVNRNTEAFF | TGTGCCAGCAGGGTGAACAGGAACACTGAAGCTTTCTTT
TRBD1 | TRBJ2-5 | . | TRBV7-2 | CASSLEQGETQYF | TGTGCCAGCAGCTTAGAACAGGGGGAGACCCAGTACTTC
. | TRBJ1-4 | . | TRBV28 | CASTDPAGNEKLFF | TGTGCCAGCACCGATCCGGCGGGAAATGAAAAACTGTTTTTT
TRBD1 | TRBJ2-7 | . | TRBV5-1 | CASSFNTGAGGYEQYF | TGCGCCAGCAGCTTCAATACAGGGGCCGGAGGCTACGAGCAGTACTTC
TRBD1 | TRBJ1-4 | . | TRBV28 | CASSIGQGKYEKLFF | TGTGCCAGCAGTATAGGACAGGGGAAGTATGAAAAACTGTTTTTT
TRBD1 | TRBJ1-2 | few | TRBV9 | CASSRDSGTLEGYTF | TGTGCCAGCAGCCGGGACAGCGGAACCCTCGAGGGCTACACCTTC
. | TRBJ1-2 | once | TRBV6-1 | CASSEGRTLYGYTF | TGTGCCAGCAGTGAAGGGAGGACCCTCTATGGCTACACCTTC
TRBD1 | TRBJ2-5 | . | TRBV4-2 | CASSQPRGQTQYF | TGTGCCAGCAGCCAACCTAGGGGGCAGACCCAGTACTTC
TRBD1 | TRBJ2-4 | . | TRBV27 | CASSPGQSIQAKNIQYF | TGTGCCAGCAGTCCGGGACAGAGTATACAAGCCAAAAACATTCAGTACTTC
. | TRBJ2-7 | once | TRBV2 | CASSGRGEYEQYF | TGTGCCAGCAGTGGCCGGGGAGAGTACGAGCAGTACTTC
. | TRBJ1-3 | . | TRBV2 | CASSAIFSSGNTIYF | TGTGCCAGCAGCGCCATCTTCAGCTCTGGAAACACCATATATTTT
TRBD2 | TRBJ2-1 | . | TRBV7-3 | CASSLSSGNYNEQFF | TGTGCCAGCAGCTTATCTAGCGGGAACTACAATGAGCAGTTCTTC
. | TRBJ1-1 | few | TRBV2 | CASSGGPQFLAFF | TGTGCCAGCAGTGGGGGGCCACAATTCCTAGCTTTCTTT
TRBD1 | TRBJ2-7 | . | TRBV4-3 | CASSQFASGAGGLEQYF | TGCGCCAGCAGCCAATTCGCGTCTGGGGCAGGGGGTTTAGAGCAGTACTTC
TRBD2 | TRBJ2-1 | . | TRBV10-1 | CASSPGTRTHNEQFF | TGCGCCAGCAGCCCCGGGACTAGGACCCACAATGAGCAGTTCTTC
. | TRBJ2-3 | . | TRBV5-1 | CASSSGSGGDTQYF | TGCGCCAGCAGCTCCGGGTCAGGGGGGGATACGCAGTATTTT
. | TRBJ1-1 | . | TRBV19 | CASSIELVYRDTEAFF | TGTGCCAGTAGTATAGAGCTAGTATACAGGGACACTGAAGCTTTCTTT
. | TRBJ1-5 | . | TRBV7-9 | CASSLSAGSQPQHF | TGTGCCAGCAGCCTATCCGCAGGGTCCCAGCCCCAGCATTTT
. | TRBJ1-1 | . | TRBV2 | CASSWGRDTEAFF | TGTGCCAGCAGTTGGGGGCGCGACACTGAAGCTTTCTTT
TRBD2 | TRBJ2-3 | once | TRBV5-1 | CASSGLAGDGTDTQYF | TGCGCCAGCAGCGGCCTAGCGGGAGATGGCACAGATACGCAGTATTTT
TRBD2 | TRBJ2-7 | . | TRBV6-5 | CASRKAGVYEQYF | TGTGCCAGCAGGAAAGCGGGGGTCTACGAGCAGTACTTC
TRBD1 | TRBJ1-1 | . | TRBV19 | CASNEGAVNTEAFF | TGTGCCAGTAATGAGGGGGCGGTGAACACTGAAGCTTTCTTT
. | TRBJ1-1 | . | TRBV5-1 | CASSLEGGGNTEAFF | TGCGCCAGCAGCTTGGAAGGCGGCGGGAACACTGAAGCTTTCTTT